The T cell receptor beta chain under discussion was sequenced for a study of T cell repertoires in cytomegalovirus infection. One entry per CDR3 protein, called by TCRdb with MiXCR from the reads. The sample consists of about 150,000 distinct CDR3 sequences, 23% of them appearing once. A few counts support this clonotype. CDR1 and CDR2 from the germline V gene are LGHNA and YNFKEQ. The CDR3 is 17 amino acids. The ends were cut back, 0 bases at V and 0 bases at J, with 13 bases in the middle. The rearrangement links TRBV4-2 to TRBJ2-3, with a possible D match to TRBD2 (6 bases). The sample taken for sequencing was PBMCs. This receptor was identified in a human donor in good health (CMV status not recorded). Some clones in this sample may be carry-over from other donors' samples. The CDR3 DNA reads TGTGCCAGCAGCCAAGATGGTAGCGGAATAAGCACAGATACGCAGTATTTT. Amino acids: CASSQDGSGISTDTQYF.